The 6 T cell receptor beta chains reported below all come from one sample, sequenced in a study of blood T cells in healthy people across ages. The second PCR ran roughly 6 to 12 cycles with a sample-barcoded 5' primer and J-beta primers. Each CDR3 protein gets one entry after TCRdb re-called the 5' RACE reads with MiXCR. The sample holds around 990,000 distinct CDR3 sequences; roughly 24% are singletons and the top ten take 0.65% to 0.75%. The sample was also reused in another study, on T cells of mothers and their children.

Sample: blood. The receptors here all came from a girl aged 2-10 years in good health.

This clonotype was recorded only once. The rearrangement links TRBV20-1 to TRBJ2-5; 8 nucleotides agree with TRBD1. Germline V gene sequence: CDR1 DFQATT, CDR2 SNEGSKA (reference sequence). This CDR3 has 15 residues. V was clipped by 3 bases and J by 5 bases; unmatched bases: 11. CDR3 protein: CSASPSDRGSETQYF. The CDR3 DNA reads TGCAGTGCTAGTCCCTCCGACAGGGGAAGCGAGACCCAGTACTTC.

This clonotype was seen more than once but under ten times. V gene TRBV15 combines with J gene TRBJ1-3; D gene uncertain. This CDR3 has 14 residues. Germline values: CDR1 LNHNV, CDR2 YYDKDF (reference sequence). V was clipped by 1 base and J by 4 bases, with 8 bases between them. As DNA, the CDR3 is TGTGCCACCAGCAGAGCAGGTAGAGGAAACACCATATATTTT. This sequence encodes CATSRAGRGNTIYF. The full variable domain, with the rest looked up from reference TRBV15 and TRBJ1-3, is DAMVIQNPRYQVTQFGKPVTLSCSQTLNHNVMYWYQQKSSQAPKLLFHYYDKDFNNEADTPDNFQSRRPNTSFCFLDIRSPGLGDTAMYLCATSRAGRGNTIYFGEGSWLTVV.

The CDR3 DNA reads as TGCAGCGTTGCAGTGGGCCAAGAGACCCAGTACTTC. Translated, it gives CSVAVGQETQYF. The chain has TRBV29-1 and TRBJ2-5; no firm D call. Trimming removed 4 bases at V and 1 base at J, with 7 bases between. This CDR3 is 12 amino acids long. Germline CDR1 is SQVTM and CDR2 is ANQGSEA.

The CDR3 loop is CASSYRGGTDTQYF. In nucleotides, the CDR3 is TGTGCCAGCAGTTACAGGGGAGGCACAGATACGCAGTATTTT. The chain employs TRBV7-9 and TRBJ2-3; 7 bases fit TRBD1. Trimming took 6 bases from V and 1 from J; bases not matched to a gene: 4. Germline values: CDR1 SEHNR, CDR2 FQNEAQ (reference sequence). CDR3 length: 14 residues.

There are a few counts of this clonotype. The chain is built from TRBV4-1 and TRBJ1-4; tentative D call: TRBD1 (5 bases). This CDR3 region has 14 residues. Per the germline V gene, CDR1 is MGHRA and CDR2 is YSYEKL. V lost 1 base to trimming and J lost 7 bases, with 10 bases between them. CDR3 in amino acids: CASSQVATVEKLFF. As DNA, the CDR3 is TGCGCCAGCAGCCAAGTGGCGACAGTTGAAAAACTGTTTTTT.

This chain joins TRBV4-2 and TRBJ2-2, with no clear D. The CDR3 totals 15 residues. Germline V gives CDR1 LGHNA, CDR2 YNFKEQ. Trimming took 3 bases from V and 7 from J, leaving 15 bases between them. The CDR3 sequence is CASSHSARVGGELFF. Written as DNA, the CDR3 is TGTGCCAGCAGCCATTCCGCTCGGGTTGGCGGGGAGCTGTTTTTT.